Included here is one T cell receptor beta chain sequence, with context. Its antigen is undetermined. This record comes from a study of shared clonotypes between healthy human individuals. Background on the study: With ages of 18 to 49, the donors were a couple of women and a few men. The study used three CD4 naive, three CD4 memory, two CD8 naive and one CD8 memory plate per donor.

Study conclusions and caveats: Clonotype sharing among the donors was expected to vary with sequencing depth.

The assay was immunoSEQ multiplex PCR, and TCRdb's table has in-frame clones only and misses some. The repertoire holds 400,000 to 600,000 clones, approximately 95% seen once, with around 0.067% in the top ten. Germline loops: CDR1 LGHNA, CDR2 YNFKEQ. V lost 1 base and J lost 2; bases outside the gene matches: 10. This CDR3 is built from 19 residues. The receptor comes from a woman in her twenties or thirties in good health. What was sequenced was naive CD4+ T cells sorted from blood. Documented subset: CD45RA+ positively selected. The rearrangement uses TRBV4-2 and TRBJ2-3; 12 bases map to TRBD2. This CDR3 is CASSQVAGGLAGSTDTQYF. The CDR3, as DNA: TGTGCCAGCAGCCAAGTGGCGGGCGGACTAGCGGGATCCACAGATACGCAGTATTTT.